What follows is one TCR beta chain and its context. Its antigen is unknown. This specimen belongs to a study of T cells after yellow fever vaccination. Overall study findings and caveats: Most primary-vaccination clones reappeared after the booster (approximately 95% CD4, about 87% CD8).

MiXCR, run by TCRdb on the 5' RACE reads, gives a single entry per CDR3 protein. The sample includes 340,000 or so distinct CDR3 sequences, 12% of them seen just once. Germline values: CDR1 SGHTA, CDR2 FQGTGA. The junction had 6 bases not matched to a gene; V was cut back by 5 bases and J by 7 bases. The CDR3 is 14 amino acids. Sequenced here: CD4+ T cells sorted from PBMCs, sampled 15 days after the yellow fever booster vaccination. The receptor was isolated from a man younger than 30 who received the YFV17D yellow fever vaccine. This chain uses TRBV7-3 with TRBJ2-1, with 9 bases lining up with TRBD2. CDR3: CASSQTGLANEQFF. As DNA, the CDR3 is TGTGCCAGCAGCCAAACCGGACTAGCGAATGAGCAGTTCTTC.